The 23 T cell receptor beta chains below all came from one sample that was sequenced in a study of sequential checkpoint blockade in melanoma. Regarding treatment: randomized to nivolumab then ipilimumab (arm A) or the reverse (arm B). The method was immunoSEQ multiplex PCR; TCRdb's version includes in-frame clones alone and lacks a portion of them. This table holds some 5,600 clones, about 79% found once. This specimen was CD8+ T cells sorted from blood (inferred from file names), taken from a patient given nivolumab and ipilimumab in sequence. The receptors derive from a human patient with melanoma. Some clones in this sample may be carry-over from other donors' samples.

This clone has only a few counts. The chain recombines TRBV2 with TRBJ2-6; perhaps TRBD1 as D (5 bases). The CDR3 runs 15 residues. The V end was cut by 6 bases, the J end by 0 bases, with 9 bases between. Germline V CDR1 and CDR2: SNHLY, FYNNEI. This chain's CDR3 is CASSDSISGANVLTF. CDR3 coding DNA: TGTGCCAGCAGCGACAGCATCTCTGGGGCCAACGTCCTGACTTTC.

This clone occurred a few times. The chain uses TRBV19 and TRBJ2-2, with 8 positions matching TRBD2. Germline assignment: CDR1 LNHDA and CDR2 SQIVND (reference sequence). The V gene end was trimmed by 2 bases and the J gene end by 5 bases; junction bases not matched to a gene: 4. CDR3 size: 15 residues. The CDR3, as DNA: TGTGCCAGTAGTATAATCCGCGGGGGGACCGGGGAGCTGTTTTTT. Residues: CASSIIRGGTGELFF. Full variable domain (missing parts from reference TRBV19 and TRBJ2-2): DGGITQSPKYLFRKEGQNVTLSCEQNLNHDAMYWYRQDPGQGLRLIYYSQIVNDFQKGDIAEGYSVSREKKESFPLTVTSAQKNPTAFYLCASSIIRGGTGELFFGEGSRLTVL.

The rearrangement joins TRBV4-1 to TRBJ1-5, with a weak D call TRBD1 (6 bases). The CDR3 sequence is 14 residues long. CDR1 and CDR2 (germline): MGHRA, YSYEKL. The V end lost 0 bases, the J end lost 7 bases, and 10 bases lay between the germline ends. This chain's CDR3 is CASSQEEGDQPQHF. The CDR3 bases are TGCGCCAGCAGCCAAGAAGAGGGGGACCAGCCCCAGCATTTT.

The chain combines TRBV27 with TRBJ2-5; 8 positions agree with TRBD2. Near its end, the DNA agrees better with TRBJ2-7, so the J call may be wrong. This CDR3 contains 15 residues. Germline-derived CDR1 and CDR2 are MNHEY and SMNVEV (reference sequence). The CDR3 region has the DNA TGTGCCAGCAGTTTATATCGGGAGGGAGCCTACGAGCAGTACTTC. This translates into CASSLYREGAYEQYF.

V gene TRBV7-2 combines with J gene TRBJ1-3, with 9 bases that match TRBD1. The CDR3 is 16 residues long. Trimming at V came to 5 bases and at J to 2 bases, leaving 7 bases not matched to a gene. The germline V gene encodes CDR1 SGHTA and CDR2 FQGNSA. CDR3 residues: CASSERDRAAGNTIYF. Here the CDR3 DNA reads TGTGCCAGCAGCGAGCGGGACAGGGCGGCTGGAAACACCATATATTTT.

The V call is TRBV6-5, the J call TRBJ1-2, with D tentatively TRBD1 (6 bases). The CDR3 sequence is 13 residues long. Germline V gives CDR1 MNHEY, CDR2 SVGAGI. Deletions cut 4 bases from V and 3 bases from J, with 9 bases between. CDR3 protein: CASSSTGYYGYTF. CDR3 nucleotides: TGTGCCAGCAGTTCGACAGGCTACTATGGCTACACCTTC.

This clone was detected only once. The V and J genes are TRBV9 and TRBJ1-2; no reliable D call. Deletions cut 2 bases from V and 1 base from J, with 6 bases between. Germline V lookup: CDR1 SGDLS, CDR2 YYNGEE. The CDR3 extends over 13 amino acids. DNA for the CDR3: TGTGCCAGCAGCGTTGGCAGTAACTATGGCTACACCTTC. Residues: CASSVGSNYGYTF.

The V and J genes are TRBV6-5 and TRBJ1-5; the D is unclear. Trimming cost V 2 bases and J 3 bases, with 14 bases left between them. CDR3 length: 16 amino acids. The germline gives CDR1 MNHEY, CDR2 SVGAGI. CDR3 sequence reads: CASSYRFRDYNQPQHF. The CDR3 DNA reads TGTGCCAGCAGTTACCGGTTTCGTGACTACAATCAGCCCCAGCATTTT.

This clone occurred once. The chain links TRBV7-8 to TRBJ2-4; 8 bases match TRBD2. The CDR3 has 18 amino acids. The germline V gene encodes CDR1 SGHVS and CDR2 FQNEAQ. Trimming took 1 base from V and 2 from J; bases not matched to a gene: 10. Here the CDR3 reads CASSLVAGTRSTKNIQYF. CDR3 in DNA: TGTGCCAGCAGCTTAGTAGCTGGGACTAGGAGTACCAAAAACATTCAGTACTTC. The complete variable domain, with remaining parts taken from reference TRBV7-8 and TRBJ2-4, reads GAGVSQSPRYKVAKRGQDVALRCDPISGHVSLFWYQQALGQGPEFLTYFQNEAQLDKSGLPSDRFFAERPEGSVSTLKIQRTQQEDSAVYLCASSLVAGTRSTKNIQYFGAGTRLSVL.

This clone has a handful of counts. The gene calls are TRBV4-1 and TRBJ2-2; 8 nucleotides match TRBD1. CDR1 is MGHRA, CDR2 YSYEKL, per germline. The J segment lost 5 bases and the V segment lost 4 bases, leaving 6 bases of the junction unmatched. This CDR3 spans 15 amino acids. CDR3 DNA sequence: TGCGCCAGCAGCCTTAGGACAGGGCGGACCGGGGAGCTGTTTTTT. Protein sequence: CASSLRTGRTGELFF.

In DNA form, the CDR3 reads TGTGCCAGCAGCGCCCCGGGACTAGCGGGCCGGAGCTCCTACAATGAGCAGTTCTTC. Its translation: CASSAPGLAGRSSYNEQFF. J is TRBJ2-1 and V is TRBV7-8, with 12 bases aligning to TRBD2. The germline V gene encodes CDR1 SGHVS and CDR2 FQNEAQ. J was trimmed by 0 bases and V by 5 bases; bases with no gene match: 11. The CDR3 runs to 19 residues.

The sample holds one count of this clone. The chain combines TRBV9 with TRBJ2-7; 7 bases fit TRBD1. Germline lookup yields CDR1 SGDLS and CDR2 YYNGEE. Trimming removed 0 bases from V and 0 bases from J; junction bases left unmatched: 3. The CDR3 runs to 15 residues. In DNA form, the CDR3 reads TGTGCCAGCAGCGTAGGACAGGGATTCTCCTACGAGCAGTACTTC. Its translation is CASSVGQGFSYEQYF.

The chain couples TRBV5-1 to TRBJ2-7, with D possibly being TRBD2 (7 bases). V lost 3 bases to trimming and J lost 5 bases, with 24 bases between them. Germline V gives CDR1 SGHRS, CDR2 YFSETQ. There are 17 residues in the CDR3. CDR3 DNA sequence: TGCGCCAGCAGCTCTGGGGGGGGGCCGGTCTACGCCCACGAGCAGTACTTC. Its translation: CASSSGGGPVYAHEQYF.

The chain couples TRBV7-9 to TRBJ2-1; 7 nucleotides agree with TRBD1. After removal of 7 bases from V and 7 bases from J, the junction contained 10 bases not matched to a gene. The CDR3 is made up of 14 amino acids. Germline lookup yields CDR1 SEHNR and CDR2 FQNEAQ (reference sequence). CDR3 in DNA: TGTGCCAGCAACAACAGGGGATGGGGAAATGAGCAGTTCTTC. Its translation: CASNNRGWGNEQFF.

This clone was detected only a few times. The CDR3 sequence is CASSLRDYSYNEQFF. CDR3 sequence (DNA): TGTGCCAGTAGCCTCCGGGACTACTCCTACAATGAGCAGTTCTTC. The chain employs TRBV19 and TRBJ2-1; 7 bases align to TRBD2. CDR1 is LNHDA, CDR2 SQIVND, per germline (reference sequence). CDR3 length: 15 amino acids. The trim removed 6 bases at V and 0 bases at J, leaving 5 bases unmatched.

The chain combines TRBV5-6 with TRBJ1-2; D is possibly TRBD1 (6 bases). The CDR3 is 13 residues long. V was clipped by 3 bases and J by 8 bases, with 14 bases between them. CDR1 and CDR2 from the germline V gene are SGHDT and YYEEEE. The CDR3 DNA is TGTGCCAGCAGCTCGAGCGACAGGAGGGGCTACACCTTC. As protein: CASSSSDRRGYTF.

The V gene is TRBV4-3, the J gene TRBJ1-2, with unresolved D. Germline CDR1 LGHNA, CDR2 YSLEER. This CDR3 has 14 amino acids. With 5 bases removed from V and 6 bases from J, the gap between germline ends came to 16 bases. For the CDR3, the DNA is TGCGCCAGCAGCTATAGTCTCACTCTGGATGGCTACACCTTC. The encoded protein is CASSYSLTLDGYTF.

This chain links TRBV30 with TRBJ2-7; the D gene is possibly TRBD2 (6 bases). Germline CDR1 is GTSNPN and CDR2 is SVGIG (reference sequence). The CDR3 length is 13 residues. V lost 0 bases to trimming and J lost 3 bases, with 9 bases between them. This chain's CDR3 is CAWSVGGNYEQYF. In DNA, the CDR3 is TGTGCCTGGAGTGTAGGAGGGAACTACGAGCAGTACTTC.

The J gene is TRBJ1-2, the V gene TRBV7-9; D is unresolved. Germline V lookup: CDR1 SEHNR, CDR2 FQNEAQ (reference sequence). CDR3 length equals 14 residues. The V and J ends lost 8 bases and 6 bases respectively, with 19 bases between them. The CDR3 loop is CASFRLPEPDGYTF. CDR3 nucleotide sequence: TGTGCCAGCTTCCGACTACCCGAACCTGATGGCTACACCTTC. The whole variable domain, remainder taken from reference TRBV7-9 and TRBJ1-2, is DTGVSQNPRHKITKRGQNVTFRCDPISEHNRLYWYRQTLGQGPEFLTYFQNEAQLEKSRLLSDRFSAERPKGSFSTLEIQRTEQGDSAMYLCASFRLPEPDGYTFGSGTRLTVV.

V gene TRBV15 combines with J gene TRBJ1-5, with D uncertain. Germline V CDR1 and CDR2: LNHNV, YYDKDF (reference sequence). There are 13 residues in the CDR3. The V and J ends lost 4 bases and 2 bases respectively, with 6 bases between them. The CDR3 nucleotides read TGTGCCACCAGCACGGAGGGCAATCAGCCCCAGCATTTT. It specifies CATSTEGNQPQHF.

The genes are TRBV4-3 and TRBJ2-3; D is unclear. V lost 3 bases and J lost 1, with 11 bases in between. This CDR3 is 15 amino acids long. Germline V gene sequence: CDR1 LGHNA, CDR2 YSLEER. DNA for the CDR3: TGCGCCAGCAGCCAGTACCTGGGCGGCACAGATACGCAGTATTTT. This encodes CASSQYLGGTDTQYF.

This clone was counted a few times. This sequence joins TRBV7-2 and TRBJ2-7; D might be TRBD1 (5 bases). CDR1 is SGHTA, CDR2 FQGNSA, per germline. Trimming pared 2 bases from V and 8 bases from J, leaving 13 bases between. This CDR3 has 13 amino acids. As DNA, the CDR3 is TGTGCCAGCAGCTTAACTCAGGGCCACAAGCAGTACTTC. Translation: CASSLTQGHKQYF.

The chain links TRBV7-8 to TRBJ2-3; tentatively, D is TRBD2 (7 bases). V lost 2 bases and J lost 4, with 13 bases in between. Germline V gene data show CDR1 as SGHVS and CDR2 as FQNEAQ. The CDR3 is 15 residues long. The CDR3 DNA follows: TGTGCCAGCAGCTTAAGGGGGAGGGAGTCAGATACGCAGTATTTT. It is translated as CASSLRGRESDTQYF.